These 7 T cell receptor beta chains originate from one sample sequenced in a study of blood T cell repertoires in COVID-19. Only in-frame clones appear in the TCRdb table, and some are missing; sequencing was by immunoSEQ multiplex PCR. The profile shows some 200,000 clones, 80% to 90% of them singletons. The sample comprised peripheral blood. These receptors were collected from an elderly man with acute or convalescent COVID-19.

The V and J genes are TRBV9 and TRBJ2-2, with D uncertain. This CDR3 is built from 15 residues. Germline CDR1 is SGDLS and CDR2 is YYNGEE. Trimming stripped 0 bases from V and 10 bases from J, with 16 bases between. CDR3 coding DNA: TGTGCCAGCAGCGTAGCAACATCCCTAGAGTCGGAGCTGTTTTTT. Translation: CASSVATSLESELFF.

The rearrangement joins TRBV11-1 to TRBJ2-3, with 7 bases lining up with TRBD2. CDR1 and CDR2 (germline): SGHAT, FQDESV (reference sequence). The CDR3 runs 16 residues. J gave up 0 bases and V 4 bases, and 7 bases lay outside the gene matches. The CDR3 region has the DNA TGTGCCAGCAGCTCGGGATTTAGCGGGAGCACAGATACGCAGTATTTT. Translation gives CASSSGFSGSTDTQYF.

The J gene is TRBJ1-2, the V gene TRBV5-8; TRBD1 aligns across 8 bases. The CDR3 is 14 residues long. Trimming removed 0 bases from V and 4 bases from J; junction bases left unmatched: 2. CDR1 SGHTS and CDR2 YDEGEE come from the germline V gene. This CDR3 reads CASSLGTGIYGYTF. The CDR3 DNA reads TGTGCCAGCAGCTTGGGGACAGGGATCTATGGCTACACCTTC.

In its sample, this clone was seen a few times. The CDR3 here is CASSLGNRHTNEKLFF. CDR3 bases: TGTGCCAGCAGCTTAGGCAACAGGCACACTAATGAAAAACTGTTTTTT. V gene TRBV11-2 combines with J gene TRBJ1-4; D might be TRBD1 (5 bases). V was pared by 1 base and J by 2 bases, with 11 bases between. The V gene's germline CDR1 is SGHAT and CDR2 FQNNGV. CDR3 length equals 16 residues.

In its sample, this clone was seen many times. This chain connects TRBV11-2 to TRBJ1-5; TRBD1 aligns across 7 bases. CDR1 and CDR2 from the germline V gene are SGHAT and FQNNGV. V was pared by 1 base and J by 6 bases, with 3 bases of the junction left unmatched. The CDR3 is 14 amino acids. In DNA form, the CDR3 reads TGTGCCAGCAGCTTAGCGTCAGGGGGTCAGCCCCAGCATTTT. As protein: CASSLASGGQPQHF.

This clone showed up just once. V is TRBV19 and J is TRBJ2-3; 12 bases fit TRBD2. The V gene's germline CDR1 is LNHDA and CDR2 SQIVND (reference sequence). CDR3 size: 15 residues. The ends lost 5 bases at V and 2 bases at J; junction bases unmatched: 2. CDR3 in amino acids: CASSRTSGITDTQYF. In nucleotides, the CDR3 is TGTGCCAGTAGTCGGACTAGCGGGATCACAGATACGCAGTATTTT.

The chain carries TRBV30 and TRBJ2-4; 10 bases agree with TRBD1. In germline, CDR1 is GTSNPN, CDR2 SVGIG (reference sequence). The CDR3 is made up of 12 amino acids. After removal of 4 bases from V and 11 bases from J, the junction contained 5 bases not matched to a gene. This CDR3 is CAWNSGQGVQYF. In nucleotides, the CDR3 is TGTGCCTGGAATTCAGGACAGGGGGTTCAGTACTTC.